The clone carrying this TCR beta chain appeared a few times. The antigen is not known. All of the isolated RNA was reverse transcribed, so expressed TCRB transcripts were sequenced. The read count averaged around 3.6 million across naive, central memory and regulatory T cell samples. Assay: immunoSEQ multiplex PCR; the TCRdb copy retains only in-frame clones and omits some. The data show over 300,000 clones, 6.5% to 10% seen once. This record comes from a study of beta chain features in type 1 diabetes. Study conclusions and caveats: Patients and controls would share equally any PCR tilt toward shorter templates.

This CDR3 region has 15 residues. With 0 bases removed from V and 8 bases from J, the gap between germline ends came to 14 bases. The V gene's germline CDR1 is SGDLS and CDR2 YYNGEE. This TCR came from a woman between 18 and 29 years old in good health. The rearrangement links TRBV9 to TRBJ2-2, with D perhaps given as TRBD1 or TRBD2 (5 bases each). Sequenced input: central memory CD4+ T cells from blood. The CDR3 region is CASSVGGISTGELFF. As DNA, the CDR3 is TGTGCCAGCAGCGTAGGGGGGATATCAACTGGGGAGCTGTTTTTT.